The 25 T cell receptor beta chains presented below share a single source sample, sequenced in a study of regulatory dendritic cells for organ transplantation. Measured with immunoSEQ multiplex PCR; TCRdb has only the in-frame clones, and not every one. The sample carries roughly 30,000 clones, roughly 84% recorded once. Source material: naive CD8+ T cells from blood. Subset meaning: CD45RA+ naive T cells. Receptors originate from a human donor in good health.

CDR3 region: CASSPGQRSTDTQYF. DNA for the CDR3: TGTGCCAGCAGCCCCGGACAGCGTTCCACAGATACGCAGTATTTT. V and J are TRBV7-9 and TRBJ2-3, with a possible D match to TRBD1 (6 bases). Germline V gene lookup returns CDR1 SEHNR and CDR2 FQNEAQ (reference sequence). The CDR3 totals 15 residues. V lost 5 bases, J lost 2 bases, and 14 bases lay in between.

The DNA of the CDR3 is TGCGCCAGCAGCCAAGGACTGGGACAGGGGAACACCGGGGAGCTGTTTTTT. Translation gives CASSQGLGQGNTGELFF. The chain links TRBV4-3 to TRBJ2-2, with 9 bases lining up with TRBD1. Losses at the gene ends were 1 base for V and 1 base for J; bases not matched to a gene: 4. The CDR3 sequence is 17 residues long. Germline-derived CDR1 and CDR2 are LGHNA and YSLEER.

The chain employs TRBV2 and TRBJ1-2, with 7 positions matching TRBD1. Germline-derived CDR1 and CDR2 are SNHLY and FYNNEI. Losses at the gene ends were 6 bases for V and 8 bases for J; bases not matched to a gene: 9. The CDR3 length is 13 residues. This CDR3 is CASSRPGTEGYTF. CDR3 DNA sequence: TGTGCCAGCAGCCGCCCAGGGACAGAGGGCTACACCTTC.

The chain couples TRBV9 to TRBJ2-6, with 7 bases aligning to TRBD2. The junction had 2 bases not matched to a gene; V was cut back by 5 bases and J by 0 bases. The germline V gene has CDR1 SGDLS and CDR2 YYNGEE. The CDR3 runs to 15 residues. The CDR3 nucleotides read TGTGCCAGCAGAACGGGGGGCTCTGGGGCCAACGTCCTGACTTTC. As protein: CASRTGGSGANVLTF.

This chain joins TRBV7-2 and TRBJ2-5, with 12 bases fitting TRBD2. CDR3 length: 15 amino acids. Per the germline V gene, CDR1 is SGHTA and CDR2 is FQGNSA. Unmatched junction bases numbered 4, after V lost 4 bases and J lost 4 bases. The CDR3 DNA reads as TGTGCCAGCAGCTCTAGCGGGGGGGCCGGAGAGACCCAGTACTTC. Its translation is CASSSSGGAGETQYF.

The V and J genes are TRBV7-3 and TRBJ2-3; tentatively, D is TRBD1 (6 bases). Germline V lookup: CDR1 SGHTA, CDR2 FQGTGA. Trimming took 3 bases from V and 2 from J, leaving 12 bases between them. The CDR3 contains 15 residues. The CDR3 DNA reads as TGTGCCAGCAGCTTTTTGGGGGCGACCACAGATACGCAGTATTTT. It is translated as CASSFLGATTDTQYF.

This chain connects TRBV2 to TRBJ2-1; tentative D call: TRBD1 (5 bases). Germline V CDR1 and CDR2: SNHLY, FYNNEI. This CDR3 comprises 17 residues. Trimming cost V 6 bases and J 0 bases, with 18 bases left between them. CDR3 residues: CASSAGRLMSSYNEQFF. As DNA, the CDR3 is TGTGCCAGCAGCGCAGGGCGACTGATGAGCTCCTACAATGAGCAGTTCTTC.

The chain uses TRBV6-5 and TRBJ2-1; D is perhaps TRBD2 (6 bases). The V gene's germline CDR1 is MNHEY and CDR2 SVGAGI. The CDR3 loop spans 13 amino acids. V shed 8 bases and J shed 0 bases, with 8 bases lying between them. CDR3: CASRGSSYNEQFF. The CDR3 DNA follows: TGTGCCAGCCGGGGGAGCTCCTACAATGAGCAGTTCTTC.

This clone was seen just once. The CDR3 protein is CASSSGEGTEAFF. The CDR3 DNA reads TGTGCCAGCAGTTCAGGGGAGGGAACTGAAGCTTTCTTT. This chain links TRBV7-6 with TRBJ1-1; perhaps TRBD1 as D (6 bases). The CDR3 contains 13 residues. The ends were cut back, 6 bases at V and 5 bases at J, with 13 bases in the middle. Germline V gene data show CDR1 as SGHVS and CDR2 as FNYEAQ.

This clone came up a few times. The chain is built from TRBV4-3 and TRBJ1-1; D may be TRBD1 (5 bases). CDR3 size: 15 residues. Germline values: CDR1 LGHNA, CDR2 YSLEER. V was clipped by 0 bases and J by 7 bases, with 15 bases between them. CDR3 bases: TGCGCCAGCAGCCAAGAATCAGGGTCCTCCAATGAAGCTTTCTTT. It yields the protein CASSQESGSSNEAFF.

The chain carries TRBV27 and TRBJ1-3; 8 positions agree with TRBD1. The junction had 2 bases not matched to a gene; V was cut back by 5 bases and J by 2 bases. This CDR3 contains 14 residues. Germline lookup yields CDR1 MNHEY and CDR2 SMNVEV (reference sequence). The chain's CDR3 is CASSTDRAGNTIYF. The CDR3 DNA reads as TGTGCCAGCAGTACGGACAGGGCTGGAAACACCATATATTTT.

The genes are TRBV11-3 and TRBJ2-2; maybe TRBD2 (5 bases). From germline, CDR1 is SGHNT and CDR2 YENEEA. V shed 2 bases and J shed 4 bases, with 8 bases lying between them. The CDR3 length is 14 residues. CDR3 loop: CASSLRGSTGELFF. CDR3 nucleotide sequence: TGTGCCAGCAGCTTACGGGGATCCACCGGGGAGCTGTTTTTT.

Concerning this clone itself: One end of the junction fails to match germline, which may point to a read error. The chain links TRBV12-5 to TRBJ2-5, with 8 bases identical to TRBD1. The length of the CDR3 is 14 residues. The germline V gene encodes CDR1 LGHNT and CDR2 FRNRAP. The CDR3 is CASGGTGIQGTQYF. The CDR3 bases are TGTGCTAGTGGTGGGACAGGCATTCAAGGGACCCAGTACTTC.

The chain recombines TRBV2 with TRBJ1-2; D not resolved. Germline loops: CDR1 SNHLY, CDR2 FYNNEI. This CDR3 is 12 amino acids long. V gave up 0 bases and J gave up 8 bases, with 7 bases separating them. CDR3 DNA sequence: TGTGCCAGCAGTGAAGCCCGAGGAGGCTACACCTTC. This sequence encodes CASSEARGGYTF.

The CDR3, as DNA: TGTGCCAGCAGCTTTGGGGCCGACAATGAGCAGTTCTTC. Residues: CASSFGADNEQFF. The chain joins TRBV11-3 to TRBJ2-1; a possible D gene is TRBD1 (5 bases). The V and J ends lost 3 bases and 5 bases respectively, with 8 bases between them. CDR3 length: 13 amino acids. Germline V gene sequence: CDR1 SGHNT, CDR2 YENEEA.

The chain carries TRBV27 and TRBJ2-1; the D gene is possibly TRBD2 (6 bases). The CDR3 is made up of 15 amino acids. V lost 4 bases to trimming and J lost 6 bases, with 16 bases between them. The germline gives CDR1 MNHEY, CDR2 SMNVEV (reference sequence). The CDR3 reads CASSSGRGTLNEQFF. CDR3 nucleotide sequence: TGTGCCAGCAGTTCCGGCCGCGGGACCCTCAATGAGCAGTTCTTC.

CDR3 in amino acids: CASRGGVGVDQYF. The CDR3, as DNA: TGCGCCAGCAGAGGGGGGGTTGGAGTGGACCAGTACTTC. This chain connects TRBV4-1 to TRBJ2-5; D is possibly TRBD2 (7 bases). V was clipped by 6 bases and J by 10 bases, with 18 bases between them. The CDR3 sequence is 13 residues long. Germline assignment: CDR1 MGHRA and CDR2 YSYEKL.

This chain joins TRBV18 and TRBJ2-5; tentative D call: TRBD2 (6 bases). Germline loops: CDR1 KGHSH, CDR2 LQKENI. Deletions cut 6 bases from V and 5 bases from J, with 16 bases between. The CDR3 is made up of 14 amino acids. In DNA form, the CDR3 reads TGTGCCAGCTCGACGGAGGGGTTGGGGGAGACCCAGTACTTC. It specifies CASSTEGLGETQYF.

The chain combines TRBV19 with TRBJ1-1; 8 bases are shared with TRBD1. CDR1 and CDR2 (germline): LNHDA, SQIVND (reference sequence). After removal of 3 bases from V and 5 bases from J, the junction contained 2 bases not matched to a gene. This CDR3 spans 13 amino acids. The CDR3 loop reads CASSITGGTEAFF. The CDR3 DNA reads TGTGCCAGTAGTATCACAGGGGGGACTGAAGCTTTCTTT.

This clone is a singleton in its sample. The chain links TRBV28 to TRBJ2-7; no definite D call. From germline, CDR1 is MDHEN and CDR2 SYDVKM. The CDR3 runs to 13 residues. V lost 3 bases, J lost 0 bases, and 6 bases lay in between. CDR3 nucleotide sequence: TGTGCCAGCAGTTTTCAATCCTCCTACGAGCAGTACTTC. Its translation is CASSFQSSYEQYF.

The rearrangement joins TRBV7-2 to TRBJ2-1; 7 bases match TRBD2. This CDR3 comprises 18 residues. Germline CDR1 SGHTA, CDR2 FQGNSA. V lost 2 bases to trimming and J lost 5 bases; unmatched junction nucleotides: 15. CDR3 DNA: TGTGCCAGCAGCTTACTTCCCCTTAGGGCAAGCGGGGACAATGAGCAGTTCTTC. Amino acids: CASSLLPLRASGDNEQFF.

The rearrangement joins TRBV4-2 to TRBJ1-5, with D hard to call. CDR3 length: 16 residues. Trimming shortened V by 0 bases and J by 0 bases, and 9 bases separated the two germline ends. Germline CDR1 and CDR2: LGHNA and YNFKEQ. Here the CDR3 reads CASSQEAGNSNQPQHF. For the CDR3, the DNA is TGTGCCAGCAGCCAAGAAGCCGGGAATAGCAATCAGCCCCAGCATTTT.

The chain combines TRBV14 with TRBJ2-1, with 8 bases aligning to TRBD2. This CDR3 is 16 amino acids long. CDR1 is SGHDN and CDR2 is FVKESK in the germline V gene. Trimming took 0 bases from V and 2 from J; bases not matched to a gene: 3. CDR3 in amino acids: CASSQDQGLAYNEQFF. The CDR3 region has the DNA TGTGCCAGCAGCCAAGACCAGGGACTAGCCTACAATGAGCAGTTCTTC.

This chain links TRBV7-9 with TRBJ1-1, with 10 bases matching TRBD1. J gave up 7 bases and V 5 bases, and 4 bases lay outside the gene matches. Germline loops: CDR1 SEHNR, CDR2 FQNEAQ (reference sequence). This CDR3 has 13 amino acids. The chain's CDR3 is CASSPDRGDEAFF. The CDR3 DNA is TGTGCCAGCAGCCCGGACAGGGGGGATGAAGCTTTCTTT.

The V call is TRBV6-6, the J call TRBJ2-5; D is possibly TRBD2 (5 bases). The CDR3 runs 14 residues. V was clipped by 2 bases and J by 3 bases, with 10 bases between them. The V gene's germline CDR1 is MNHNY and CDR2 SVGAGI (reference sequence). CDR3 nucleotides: TGTGCCAGCAGTTACCTAGCTGGGAAAGAGACCCAGTACTTC. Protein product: CASSYLAGKETQYF.